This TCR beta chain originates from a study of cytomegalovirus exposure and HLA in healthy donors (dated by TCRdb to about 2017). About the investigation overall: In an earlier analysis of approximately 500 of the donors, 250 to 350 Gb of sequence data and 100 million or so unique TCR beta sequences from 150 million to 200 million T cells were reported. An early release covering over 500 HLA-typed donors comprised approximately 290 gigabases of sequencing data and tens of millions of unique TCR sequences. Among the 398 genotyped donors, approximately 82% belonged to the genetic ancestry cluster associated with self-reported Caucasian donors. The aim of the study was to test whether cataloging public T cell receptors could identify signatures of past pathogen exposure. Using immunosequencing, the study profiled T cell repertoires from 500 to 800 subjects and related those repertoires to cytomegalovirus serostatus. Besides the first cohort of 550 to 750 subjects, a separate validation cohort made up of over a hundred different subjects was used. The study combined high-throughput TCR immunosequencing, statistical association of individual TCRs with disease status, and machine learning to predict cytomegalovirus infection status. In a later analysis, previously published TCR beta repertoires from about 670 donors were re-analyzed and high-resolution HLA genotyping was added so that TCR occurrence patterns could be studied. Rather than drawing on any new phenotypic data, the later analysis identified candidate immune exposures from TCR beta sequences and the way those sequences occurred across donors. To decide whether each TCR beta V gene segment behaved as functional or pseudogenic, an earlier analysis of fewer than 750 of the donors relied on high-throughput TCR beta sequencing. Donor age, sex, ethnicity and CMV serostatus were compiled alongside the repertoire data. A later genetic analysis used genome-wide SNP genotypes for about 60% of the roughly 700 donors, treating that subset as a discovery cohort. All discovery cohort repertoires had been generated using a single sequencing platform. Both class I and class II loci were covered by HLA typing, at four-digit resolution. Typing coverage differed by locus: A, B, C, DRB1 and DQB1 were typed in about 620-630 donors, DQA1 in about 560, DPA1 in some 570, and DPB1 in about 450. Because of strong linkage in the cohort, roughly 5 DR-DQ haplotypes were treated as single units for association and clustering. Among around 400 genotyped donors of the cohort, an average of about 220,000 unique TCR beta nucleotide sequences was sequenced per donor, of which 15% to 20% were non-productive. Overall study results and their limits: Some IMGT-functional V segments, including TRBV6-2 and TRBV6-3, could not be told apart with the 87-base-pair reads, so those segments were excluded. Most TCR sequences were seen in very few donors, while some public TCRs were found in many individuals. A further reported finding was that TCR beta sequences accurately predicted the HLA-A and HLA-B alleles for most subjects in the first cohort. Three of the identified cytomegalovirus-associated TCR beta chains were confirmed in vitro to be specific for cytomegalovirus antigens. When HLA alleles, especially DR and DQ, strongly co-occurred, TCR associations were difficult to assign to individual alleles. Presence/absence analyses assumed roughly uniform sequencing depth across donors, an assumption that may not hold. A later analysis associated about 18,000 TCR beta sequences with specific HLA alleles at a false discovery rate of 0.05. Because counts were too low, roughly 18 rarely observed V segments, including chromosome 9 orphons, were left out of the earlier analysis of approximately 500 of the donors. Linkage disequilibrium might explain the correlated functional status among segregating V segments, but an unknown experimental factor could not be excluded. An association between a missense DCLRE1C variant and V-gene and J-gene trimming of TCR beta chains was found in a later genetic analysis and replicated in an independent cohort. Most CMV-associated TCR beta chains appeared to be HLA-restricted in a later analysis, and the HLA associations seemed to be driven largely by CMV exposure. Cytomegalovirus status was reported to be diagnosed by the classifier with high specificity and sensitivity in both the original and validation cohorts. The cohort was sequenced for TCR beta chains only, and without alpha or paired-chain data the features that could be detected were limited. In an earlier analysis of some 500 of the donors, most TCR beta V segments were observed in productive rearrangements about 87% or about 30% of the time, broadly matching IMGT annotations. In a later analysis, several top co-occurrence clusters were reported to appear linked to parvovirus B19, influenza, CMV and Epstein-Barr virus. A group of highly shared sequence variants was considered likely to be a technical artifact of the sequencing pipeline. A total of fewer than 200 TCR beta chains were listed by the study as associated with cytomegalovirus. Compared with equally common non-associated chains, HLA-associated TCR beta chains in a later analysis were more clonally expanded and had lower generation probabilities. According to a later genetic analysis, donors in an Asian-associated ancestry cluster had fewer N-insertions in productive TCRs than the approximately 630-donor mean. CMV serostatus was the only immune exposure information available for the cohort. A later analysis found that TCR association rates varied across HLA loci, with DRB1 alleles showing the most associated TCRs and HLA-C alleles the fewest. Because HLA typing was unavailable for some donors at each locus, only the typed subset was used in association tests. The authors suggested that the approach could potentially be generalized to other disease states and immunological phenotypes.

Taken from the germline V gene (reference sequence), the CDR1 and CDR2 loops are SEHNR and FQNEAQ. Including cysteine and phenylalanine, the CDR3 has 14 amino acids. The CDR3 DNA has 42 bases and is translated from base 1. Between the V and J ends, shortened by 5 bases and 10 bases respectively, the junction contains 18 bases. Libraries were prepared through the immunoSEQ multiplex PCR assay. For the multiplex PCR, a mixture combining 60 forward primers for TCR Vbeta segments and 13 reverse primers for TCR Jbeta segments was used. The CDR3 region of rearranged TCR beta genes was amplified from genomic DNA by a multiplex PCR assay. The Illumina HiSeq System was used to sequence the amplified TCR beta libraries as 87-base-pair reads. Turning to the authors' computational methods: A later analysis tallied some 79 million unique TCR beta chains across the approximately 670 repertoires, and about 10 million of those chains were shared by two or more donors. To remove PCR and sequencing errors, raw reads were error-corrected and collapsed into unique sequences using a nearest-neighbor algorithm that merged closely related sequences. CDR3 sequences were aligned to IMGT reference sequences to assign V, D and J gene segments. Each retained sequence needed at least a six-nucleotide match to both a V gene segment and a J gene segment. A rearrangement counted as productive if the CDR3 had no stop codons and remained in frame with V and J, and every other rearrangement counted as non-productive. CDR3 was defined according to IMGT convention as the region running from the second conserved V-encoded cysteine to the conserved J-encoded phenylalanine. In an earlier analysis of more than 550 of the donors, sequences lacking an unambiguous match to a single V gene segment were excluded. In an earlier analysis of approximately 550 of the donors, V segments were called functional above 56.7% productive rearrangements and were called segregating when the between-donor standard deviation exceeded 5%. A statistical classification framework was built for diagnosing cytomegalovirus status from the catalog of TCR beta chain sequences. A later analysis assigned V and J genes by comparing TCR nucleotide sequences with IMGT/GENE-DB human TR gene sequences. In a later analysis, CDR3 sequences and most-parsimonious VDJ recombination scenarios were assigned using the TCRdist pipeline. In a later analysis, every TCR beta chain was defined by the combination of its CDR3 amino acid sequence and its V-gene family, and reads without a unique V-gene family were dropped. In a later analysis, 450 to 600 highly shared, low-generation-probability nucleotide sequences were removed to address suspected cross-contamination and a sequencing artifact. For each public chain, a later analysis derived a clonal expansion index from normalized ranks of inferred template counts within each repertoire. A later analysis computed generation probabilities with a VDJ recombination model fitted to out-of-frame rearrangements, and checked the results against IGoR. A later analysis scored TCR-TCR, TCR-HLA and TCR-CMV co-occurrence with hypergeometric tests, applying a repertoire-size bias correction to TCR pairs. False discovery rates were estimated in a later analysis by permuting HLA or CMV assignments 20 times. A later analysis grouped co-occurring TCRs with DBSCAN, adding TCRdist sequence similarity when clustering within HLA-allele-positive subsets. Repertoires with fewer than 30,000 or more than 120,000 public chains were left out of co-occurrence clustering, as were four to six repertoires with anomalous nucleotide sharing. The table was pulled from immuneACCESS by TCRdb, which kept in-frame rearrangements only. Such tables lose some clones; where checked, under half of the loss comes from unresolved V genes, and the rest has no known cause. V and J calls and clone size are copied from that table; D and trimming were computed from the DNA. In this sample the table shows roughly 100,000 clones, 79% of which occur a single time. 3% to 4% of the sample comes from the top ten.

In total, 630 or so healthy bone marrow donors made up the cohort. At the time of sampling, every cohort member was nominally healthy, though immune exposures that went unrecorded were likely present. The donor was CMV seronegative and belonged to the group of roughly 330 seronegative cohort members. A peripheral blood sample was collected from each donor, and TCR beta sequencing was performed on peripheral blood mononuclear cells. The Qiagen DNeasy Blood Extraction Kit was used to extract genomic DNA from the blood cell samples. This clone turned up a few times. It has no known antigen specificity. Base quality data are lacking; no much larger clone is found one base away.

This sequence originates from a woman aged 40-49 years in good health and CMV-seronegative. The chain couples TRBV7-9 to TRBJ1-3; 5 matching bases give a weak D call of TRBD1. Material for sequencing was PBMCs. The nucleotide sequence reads TGTGCCAGCAGCCCGGGGGGTCTGACGACGACCATATATTTT. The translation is CASSPGGLTTTIYF.